This entry concerns a single TCR beta chain. Its antigen is not identified. The CDR3 does not end in the conserved phenylalanine or tryptophan, so this is likely a read error. The authors incorporated unique molecular identifiers into the TCR beta cDNA libraries. When about 1 to 11 million T cells were used, they gave roughly 500,000 cDNA molecules. MiXCR, run by TCRdb on the PCR reads, gives a single entry per CDR3 protein. This sample has 350,000 to 450,000 distinct CDR3 sequences; about a third occur once, and the top ten carry roughly 12%. The CDR3 contains 14 residues. V dropped 2 bases and J dropped 3 bases, with 10 bases sitting between them. CDR1 and CDR2 from the germline V gene are SGHTA and FQGNSA. The sample belongs to a study of post-analysis software for immune sequencing data. Study information: There were relapsing-remitting, secondary progressive and progressive-relapsing multiple sclerosis among the disease courses included. Regarding the study as a whole: There were five or six TRBV segments more frequent in patients than controls, and TRBV5-6, TRBV5-1 and TRBV20-1 were among them. Significantly lower normalized Chao1 diversity was found in patients with multiple sclerosis relative to controls. F measure clustering grouped samples strongly by preparation batch.

The rearrangement links TRBV7-2 to TRBJ2-5; D is perhaps TRBD1 or TRBD2 (5 bases each). The receptor comes from a girl aged 5-17 years with multiple sclerosis. The sample comprised blood. The CDR3 sequence is CASSLMGEKETQYS. The CDR3 nucleotides are TGTGCCAGCAGCTTAATGGGGGAGAAAGAGACCCAGTACTCC.